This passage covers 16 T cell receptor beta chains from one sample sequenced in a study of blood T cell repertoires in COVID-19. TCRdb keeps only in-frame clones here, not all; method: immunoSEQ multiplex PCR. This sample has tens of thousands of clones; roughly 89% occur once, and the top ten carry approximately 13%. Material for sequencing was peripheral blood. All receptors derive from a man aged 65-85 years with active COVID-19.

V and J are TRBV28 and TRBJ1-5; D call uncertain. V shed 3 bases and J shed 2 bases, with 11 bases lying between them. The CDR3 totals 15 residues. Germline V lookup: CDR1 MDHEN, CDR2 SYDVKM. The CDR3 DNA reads TGTGCCAGCAGTTTTGGGAGTCAGGGCAATCAGCCCCAGCATTTT. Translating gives CASSFGSQGNQPQHF.

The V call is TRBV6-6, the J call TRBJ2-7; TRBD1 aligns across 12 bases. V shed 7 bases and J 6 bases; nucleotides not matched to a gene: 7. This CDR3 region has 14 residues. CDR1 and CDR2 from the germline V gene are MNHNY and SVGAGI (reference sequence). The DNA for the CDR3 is TGTGCCAGCACCTCCGGGACAGGGGGCCGCGAGCAGTACTTC. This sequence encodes CASTSGTGGREQYF.

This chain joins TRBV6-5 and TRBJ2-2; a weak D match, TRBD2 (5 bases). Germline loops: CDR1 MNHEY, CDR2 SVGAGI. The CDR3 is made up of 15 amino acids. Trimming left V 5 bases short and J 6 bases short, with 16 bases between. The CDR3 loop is CASSHGLDAAGELFF. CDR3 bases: TGTGCCAGCAGTCACGGACTGGATGCGGCCGGGGAGCTGTTTTTT.

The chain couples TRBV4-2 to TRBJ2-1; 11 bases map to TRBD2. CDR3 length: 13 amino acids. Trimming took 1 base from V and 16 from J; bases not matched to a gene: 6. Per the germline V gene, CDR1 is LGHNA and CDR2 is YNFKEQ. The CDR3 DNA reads TGTGCCAGCAGCCAAGTAACTAGCGGGAGTACTTTCTTC. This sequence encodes CASSQVTSGSTFF.

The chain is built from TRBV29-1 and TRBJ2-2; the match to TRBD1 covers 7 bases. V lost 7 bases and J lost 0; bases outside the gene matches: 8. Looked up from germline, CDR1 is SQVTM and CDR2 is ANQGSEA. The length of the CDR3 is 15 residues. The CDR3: CSARTGTANTGELFF. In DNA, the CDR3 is TGCAGCGCCAGAACCGGGACAGCGAACACCGGGGAGCTGTTTTTT.

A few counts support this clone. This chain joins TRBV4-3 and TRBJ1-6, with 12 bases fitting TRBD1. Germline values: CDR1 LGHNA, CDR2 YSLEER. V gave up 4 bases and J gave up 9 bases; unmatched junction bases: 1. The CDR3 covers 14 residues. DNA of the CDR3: TGCGCCAGCAGCCCGGGACAGGGGGCTTCACCCCTCCACTTT. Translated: CASSPGQGASPLHF.

CDR3 amino acids: CASSGPTSGRGRTGELFF. The CDR3 DNA sequence: TGTGCCAGCAGTGGCCCGACTAGCGGGAGGGGGCGGACCGGGGAGCTGTTTTTT. The J gene is TRBJ2-2, the V gene TRBV6-1; TRBD2 matches at 14 bases. Trimming cost V 4 bases and J 5 bases; bases outside gene matches: 9. Looked up from germline, CDR1 is MNHNS and CDR2 is SASEGT. CDR3 size: 18 residues.

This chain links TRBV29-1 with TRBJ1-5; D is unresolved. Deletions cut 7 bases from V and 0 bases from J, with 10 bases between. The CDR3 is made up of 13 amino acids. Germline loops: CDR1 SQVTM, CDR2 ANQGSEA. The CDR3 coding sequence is TGCAGCGCTCGGGAGGCTAGCAATCAGCCCCAGCATTTT. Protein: CSAREASNQPQHF. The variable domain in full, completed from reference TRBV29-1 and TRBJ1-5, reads SAVISQKPSRDICQRGTSLTIQCQVDSQVTMMFWYRQQPGQSLTLIATANQGSEATYESGFVIDKFPISRPNLTFSTLTVSNMSPEDSSIYLCSAREASNQPQHFGDGTRLSIL.

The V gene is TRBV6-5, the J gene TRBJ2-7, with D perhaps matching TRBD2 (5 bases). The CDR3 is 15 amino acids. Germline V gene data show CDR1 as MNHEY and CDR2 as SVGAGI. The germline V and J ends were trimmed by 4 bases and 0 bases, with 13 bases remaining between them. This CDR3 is CASSSNGVSSYEQYF. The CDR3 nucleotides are TGTGCCAGCAGTTCCAACGGGGTTTCCTCCTACGAGCAGTACTTC.

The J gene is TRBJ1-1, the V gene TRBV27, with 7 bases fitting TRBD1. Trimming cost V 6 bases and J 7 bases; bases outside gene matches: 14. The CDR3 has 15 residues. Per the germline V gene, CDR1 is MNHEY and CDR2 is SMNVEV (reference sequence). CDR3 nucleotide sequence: TGTGCCAGCAGCCGCACTTCAGGGGGGACGAGTGAAGCTTTCTTT. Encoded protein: CASSRTSGGTSEAFF.

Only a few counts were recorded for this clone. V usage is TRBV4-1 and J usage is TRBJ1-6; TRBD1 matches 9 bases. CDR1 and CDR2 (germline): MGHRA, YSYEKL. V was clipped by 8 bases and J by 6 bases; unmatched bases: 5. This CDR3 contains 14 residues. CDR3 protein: CASRTGEANSPLHF. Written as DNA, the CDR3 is TGCGCCAGCCGGACAGGGGAAGCTAATTCACCCCTCCACTTT.

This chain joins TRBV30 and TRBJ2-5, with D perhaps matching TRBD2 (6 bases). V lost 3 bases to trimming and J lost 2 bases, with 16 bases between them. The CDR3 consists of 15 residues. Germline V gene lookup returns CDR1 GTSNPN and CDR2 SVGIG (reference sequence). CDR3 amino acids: CAWSLRGGWQETQYF. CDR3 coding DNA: TGTGCCTGGAGCCTCCGGGGAGGATGGCAAGAGACCCAGTACTTC.

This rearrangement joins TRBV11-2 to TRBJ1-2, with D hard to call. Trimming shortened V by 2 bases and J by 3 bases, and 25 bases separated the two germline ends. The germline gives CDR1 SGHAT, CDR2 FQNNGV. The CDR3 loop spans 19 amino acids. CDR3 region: CASSLLFRSLSKEHYGYTF. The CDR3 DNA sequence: TGTGCCAGCAGCTTACTTTTTAGATCTCTGTCGAAGGAGCACTATGGCTACACCTTC.

This CDR3 reads CATSRELAGSISYEQYF. CDR3 bases: TGTGCCACCAGCAGAGAACTAGCGGGATCGATCTCCTACGAGCAGTACTTC. This chain links TRBV15 with TRBJ2-7, with TRBD2 matching 10 bases. The V segment lost 0 bases and the J segment 0 bases; nucleotides outside the gene matches: 5. Germline lookup yields CDR1 LNHNV and CDR2 YYDKDF (reference sequence). CDR3 length equals 17 residues.

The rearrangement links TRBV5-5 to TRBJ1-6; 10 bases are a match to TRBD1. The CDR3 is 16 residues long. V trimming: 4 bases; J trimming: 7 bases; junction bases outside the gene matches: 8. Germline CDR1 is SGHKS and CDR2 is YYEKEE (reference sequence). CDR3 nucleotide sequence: TGTGCCAGCAGCGATACCGGGACAGGGGCAAATTCACCCCTCCACTTT. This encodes CASSDTGTGANSPLHF.

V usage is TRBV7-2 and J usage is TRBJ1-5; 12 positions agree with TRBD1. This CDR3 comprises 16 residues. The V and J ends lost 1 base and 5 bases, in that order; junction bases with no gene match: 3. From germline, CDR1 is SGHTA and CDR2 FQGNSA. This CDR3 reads CASSLVGTGGDQPQHF. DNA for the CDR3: TGTGCCAGCAGCTTAGTTGGGACAGGGGGCGATCAGCCCCAGCATTTT.